This TCR beta chain comes out of a study of early T cells in non-severe SARS-CoV-2 infection. Study-wide context: Alpha and beta chains were unpaired, from unsorted whole-blood bulk RNA. The study, taken as a whole, reports: VDJdb matching, biased toward anti-spike CD8 responses, missed private and CD4 specificities.

Unique molecular identifiers were added to individual cDNA molecules. Each CDR3 protein is one row after TCRdb ran MiXCR on the 5' RACE reads. Of about 52,000 distinct CDR3 sequences listed, around 8% are singletons. In this sample, this clonotype turned up many times. Its specificity is unknown. Trimming removed 6 bases at V and 1 base at J, with 11 bases between. The CDR3 sequence is 14 residues long. Germline V CDR1 and CDR2: MNHNY, SVGAGI (reference sequence). The specimen sequenced was whole blood. This sequence joins TRBV6-6 and TRBJ2-3, with no clear D. The source of this sequence is an adult who was a healthcare worker with PCR-confirmed SARS-CoV-2 infection or an uninfected control (not recorded which). CDR3 nucleotide sequence: TGTGCCAGCAGGTGGTCTGTCGGCACAGATACGCAGTATTTT. Residues: CASRWSVGTDTQYF.